This T cell receptor (beta chain) was identified in a study of blood T cell repertoires in COVID-19. About the study: Collection of acute and convalescent COVID-19 samples took place in the United States, Italy and Spain. PBMCs, B-cell-depleted T cells, or T cells provided the cDNA or gDNA that made up the material.

V was pared by 6 bases and J by 2 bases, with 11 bases between. Germline CDR1 and CDR2: SGHNT and YYREEE (reference sequence). The CDR3 runs 13 residues. The method was immunoSEQ multiplex PCR; TCRdb's version includes in-frame clones alone and lacks a portion of them. The sample includes fewer than 400,000 clones, roughly 89% of them seen just once. Participant ages covered about 18 to 89 years across about 22 US areas. The source is a woman aged 25 to 45 who had recovered from COVID-19. The sequenced sample was PBMCs or T cells enriched from blood (not recorded which). The V call is TRBV5-4, the J call TRBJ2-5; D might be TRBD2 (5 bases). Here the CDR3 reads CASTAEGQETQYF. CDR3 sequence (DNA): TGTGCCAGCACCGCCGAGGGTCAAGAGACCCAGTACTTC.